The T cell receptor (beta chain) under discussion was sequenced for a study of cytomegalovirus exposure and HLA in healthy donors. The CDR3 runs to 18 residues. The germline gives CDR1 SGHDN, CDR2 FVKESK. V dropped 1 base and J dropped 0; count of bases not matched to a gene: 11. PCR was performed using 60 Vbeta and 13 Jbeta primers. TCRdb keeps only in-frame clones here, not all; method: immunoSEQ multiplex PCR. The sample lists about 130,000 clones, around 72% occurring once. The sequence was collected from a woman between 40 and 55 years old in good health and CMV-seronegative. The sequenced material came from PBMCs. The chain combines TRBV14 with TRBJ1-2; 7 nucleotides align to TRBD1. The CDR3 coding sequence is TGTGCCAGCAGCCAAGCCCACAGGGGAGGACCCACTAACTATGGCTACACCTTC. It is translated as CASSQAHRGGPTNYGYTF.